This T cell receptor beta chain stems from a study of blood T cell repertoires in COVID-19. Method: immunoSEQ multiplex PCR; TCRdb's copy keeps in-frame clones and lacks some. The repertoire holds 100,000 to 150,000 clones, about 80% seen once, with over 15% in the top ten. This receptor was obtained from a woman aged 50 to 65 with acute or convalescent COVID-19. Sequenced sample: peripheral blood.

CDR3 amino acids: CASSVGGGYSPLHF. The CDR3 DNA sequence: TGTGCCAGCAGCGTCGGTGGAGGGTATTCACCCCTCCACTTT. V usage is TRBV27 and J usage is TRBJ1-6; D not resolved. This CDR3 has 14 amino acids. V lost 6 bases and J 8 bases, leaving 14 bases between the germline ends. Germline CDR1 is MNHEY and CDR2 is SMNVEV (reference sequence).